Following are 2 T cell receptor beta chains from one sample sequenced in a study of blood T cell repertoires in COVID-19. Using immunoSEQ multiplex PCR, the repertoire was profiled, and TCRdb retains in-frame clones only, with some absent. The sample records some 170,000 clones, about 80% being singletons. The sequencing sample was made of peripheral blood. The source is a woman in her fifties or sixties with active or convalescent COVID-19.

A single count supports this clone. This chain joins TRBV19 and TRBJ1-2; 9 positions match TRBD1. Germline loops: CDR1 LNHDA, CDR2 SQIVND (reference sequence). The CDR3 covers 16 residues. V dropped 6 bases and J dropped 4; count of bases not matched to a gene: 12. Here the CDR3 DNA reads TGTGCCAGTAGGCTTTCTACAGGGGGCGCAGGCTATGGCTACACCTTC. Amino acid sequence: CASRLSTGGAGYGYTF.

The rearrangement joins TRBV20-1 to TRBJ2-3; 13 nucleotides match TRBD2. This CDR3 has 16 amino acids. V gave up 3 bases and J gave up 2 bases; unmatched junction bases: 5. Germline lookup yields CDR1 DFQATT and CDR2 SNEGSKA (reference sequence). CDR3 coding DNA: TGCAGTGCTAGTCCAGGACTAGCGGGGGCCACAGATACGCAGTATTTT. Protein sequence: CSASPGLAGATDTQYF.